A single TCR beta chain is shown here with its context. The antigen remains unidentified. The data stem from a study of cytomegalovirus exposure and HLA in healthy donors. Study-level results: Later work associated approximately 17,000 TCR beta sequences with HLA alleles at 0.05 false discovery rate. With further analysis later on, most CMV-associated TCR beta chains appeared HLA-restricted. It has been reported that TCR beta sequences accurately predicted the HLA-A and HLA-B alleles of most subjects. 150 or so TCR beta chains were listed as cytomegalovirus-associated.

The PCR was carried out with 60 Vbeta primers and 13 Jbeta primers. Repertoires were generated with immunoSEQ multiplex PCR, while TCRdb's copy carries only in-frame clones and drops some. The sample holds 130,000 or so clones, 50% to 75% seen once. Sequenced material: PBMCs. The sequence was obtained from a woman aged 40 to 49 in good health and CMV-seropositive.

CDR3 nucleotides: TGTGCCAGTAGTATAGCCGGGACAGGGGCTCCTGCCGGGGAGCTGTTTTTT. This codes for CASSIAGTGAPAGELFF. The V and J genes are TRBV19 and TRBJ2-2; 10 bases align to TRBD1. The CDR3 length is 17 residues. The V segment lost 1 base and the J segment 6 bases; nucleotides outside the gene matches: 8. The germline CDR1 and CDR2 sequences are LNHDA and SQIVND (reference sequence).